A selection of T cell receptor beta chains follows, all from one sample in a study of T cell changes during pregnancy in multiple sclerosis. Clones were sequenced by immunoSEQ multiplex PCR, and TCRdb holds only the in-frame ones, with some missing. The sample records 65,000 to 85,000 clones, approximately 88% being singletons. The input for sequencing was peripheral blood, taken in the first trimester of pregnancy. These receptors came from a female donor in good health, enrolled as a control in a pregnancy study. Each CDR3 is given with its conserved first and last residue. The D gene is left open where the match is weak. The size of a clone is reported for some rows only, either as once, few or many, or as a class for expanded clones.

>.|TRBV6-6|TRBJ1-2|.
TGTGCCAGCAGTTACCGAGTCCTAGAGACCAACTATGGCTACACCTTC
CASSYRVLETNYGYTF
>.|TRBV19|TRBJ2-7|TRBD2
TGTGCCAGTACCAGCGGGGGGCCCCCCTACGAGCAGTACTTC
CASTSGGPPYEQYF
>once|TRBV28|TRBJ2-1|TRBD2
TGTGCCAGCAGCCTTGTATTAGGACTAGCGGGAGGGGACGAGCAGTTCTTC
CASSLVLGLAGGDEQFF
>once|TRBV5-6|TRBJ1-3|.
TGTGCCAGCAGCTTTGACTACTCTGGAAACACCATATATTTT
CASSFDYSGNTIYF
>.|TRBV19|TRBJ1-5|.
TGTGCCAGTAGGCCCCTTAGGGGTCAGCCCCAGCATTTT
CASRPLRGQPQHF
>.|TRBV19|TRBJ1-2|.
TGTGCCAGACCCAGTAGTTCGGGGGGGAACTATGGCTACACCTTC
CARPSSSGGNYGYTF
>.|TRBV28|TRBJ2-1|TRBD2
TGTGCCAGCAGCAATAGGGCGGGAGGGCCCTACAATGAGCAGTTCTTC
CASSNRAGGPYNEQFF
>.|TRBV6-1|TRBJ1-4|.
TGTGCCAGCAGTGAACAAGGGGCGCTTAAAGAAAAACTGTTTTTT
CASSEQGALKEKLFF
>.|TRBV6-5|TRBJ1-2|TRBD1
TGTGCCAGCAGTTCCAGGACAGGGATTTTTTATGGCTACACCTTC
CASSSRTGIFYGYTF
>.|TRBV13|TRBJ2-5|.
TGTGCCAGCAGCTTACCAGGGGGGGAGACCCAGTACTTC
CASSLPGGETQYF
>.|TRBV6-5|TRBJ2-1|.
TGTGCCAGCAGTTACGGGCGTGACAATGAGCAGTTCTTC
CASSYGRDNEQFF
>.|TRBV2|TRBJ2-1|.
TGTGCCAGCAGCATCAGCGCATCCTACAATGAGCAGTTCTTC
CASSISASYNEQFF
>.|TRBV25-1|TRBJ1-2|TRBD1
TGTGCCAGCGGCCTTGGACAGGGGAGAGGCTACACCTTC
CASGLGQGRGYTF
>once|TRBV27|TRBJ2-2|.
TGTGCCAGCAGTTTGATGTCGGGCACCGGGGAGCTGTTTTTT
CASSLMSGTGELFF
>.|TRBV6-6|TRBJ2-7|.
TGTGCCAGCACCTCAGGGGCCTCTTTAGGCGAGCAGTACTTC
CASTSGASLGEQYF
>.|TRBV5-1|TRBJ1-2|.
TGCGCCAGCAGCCCTGGACAGAGCGTGGGCTACACCTTC
CASSPGQSVGYTF
>.|TRBV7-9|TRBJ1-4|.
TGTGCCAGCAGCCTAAACCCTTGGCATACATGGGCTGCGGAAAAACTGTTTTTT
CASSLNPWHTWAAEKLFF
>few|TRBV6-5|TRBJ1-1|TRBD1
TGTGCCAGCAGTACAGGACAGGGGAGGAACACTGAAGCTTTCTTT
CASSTGQGRNTEAFF
>.|TRBV4-1|TRBJ1-2|TRBD1
TGCGCCAGCAGCCCCCGGGACAGGGGGCTGGCTAACTATGGCTACACCTTC
CASSPRDRGLANYGYTF
>.|TRBV15|TRBJ1-3|.
TGTGCCACCAGCAGAGATCAGATCTCTGGAAACACCATATATTTT
CATSRDQISGNTIYF
>.|TRBV7-9|TRBJ2-7|TRBD2
TGTGCCAGCAGTCGCCGAGCGGGGGCGTCCTACGAGCAGTACTTC
CASSRRAGASYEQYF
>.|TRBV6-1|TRBJ2-4|.
TGTGCCAGCAGTGATCGATTGCTTACAGGTGGGGTTCTAGCCAAAAACATTCAGTACTTC
CASSDRLLTGGVLAKNIQYF
>.|TRBV2|TRBJ2-1|.
TGTGCCAGCAGTGACAGGACTACTTCCTACAATGAGCAGTTCTTC
CASSDRTTSYNEQFF
>.|TRBV5-6|TRBJ1-5|TRBD1
TGTGCCAGCAGCTTGGGTGGGACAGGGAGCAGTCAGCCCCAGCATTTT
CASSLGGTGSSQPQHF
>.|TRBV4-1|TRBJ2-7|TRBD2
TGCGCCAGCAGCCAAGGGGTAGGAGCGGGAGTCTACGAGCAGTACTTC
CASSQGVGAGVYEQYF
>.|TRBV15|TRBJ2-1|TRBD2
TGTGCCACCAGCAGAGAGAGGCTAGCGGGAATTGAGCAGTTCTTC
CATSRERLAGIEQFF
>.|TRBV28|TRBJ1-2|.
TGTGCCAGCCATAGGGACAAGTTCTATGGCTACACCTTC
CASHRDKFYGYTF
>.|TRBV19|TRBJ1-2|.
TGTGCCAGTAGAATGGACAGTGCTCACTATGGCTACACCTTC
CASRMDSAHYGYTF
>few|TRBV5-4|TRBJ1-1|.
TGTGCCAGCAGTCTAAGACTGTCGGGAACAGATGAAGCTTTCTTT
CASSLRLSGTDEAFF
>.|TRBV25-1|TRBJ1-1|TRBD1
TGTGCCAGCAGTGAAGGACAGGGACGGGAAGCTTTCTTT
CASSEGQGREAFF
>.|TRBV10-3|TRBJ1-5|TRBD1
TGTGCCATCAGTGCTACAGGGGAAGAGGGTCAGCCCCAGCATTTT
CAISATGEEGQPQHF
>.|TRBV19|TRBJ1-1|TRBD1
TGTGCCAGTAGTCCCAGGGACAGGGCAAGCCCTGAAGCTTTCTTT
CASSPRDRASPEAFF
>.|TRBV28|TRBJ2-1|.
TGTGCCAGCAGTGCCCGAAGGAGACCATATGAGCAGTTCTTC
CASSARRRPYEQFF
>.|TRBV20-1|TRBJ2-5|.
TGCAGTGCTCGGCTAGTAGAGACCCAGTACTTC
CSARLVETQYF
>.|TRBV5-6|TRBJ1-2|.
TGTGCCAGCAGCTTGGGACAGCATGGGGTCTATGGCTACACCTTC
CASSLGQHGVYGYTF
>.|TRBV6-1|TRBJ1-4|TRBD1
TGTGCCAGCAGTGCTCCCGGGACAGAATATTACAATGAAAAACTGTTTTTT
CASSAPGTEYYNEKLFF
>.|TRBV6-1|TRBJ1-4|TRBD1
TGTGCCAGCAGCCTGGGACAGGGGAATGAAAAACTGTTTTTT
CASSLGQGNEKLFF
>.|TRBV5-6|TRBJ1-2|.
TGTGCCAGCACCCCAGCGGGGCCCTACTATGGCTACACCTTC
CASTPAGPYYGYTF
>.|TRBV27|TRBJ1-5|.
TGTGCCAGCAGCGAATCGGGCAATCAGCCCCAGCATTTT
CASSESGNQPQHF
>.|TRBV7-9|TRBJ1-1|TRBD1
TGTGCCAGCAGCTTTGGACAGGGGTGGACTGAAGCTTTCTTT
CASSFGQGWTEAFF
>once|TRBV6-5|TRBJ1-2|TRBD1
TGTGCCAGCAGTCCCCGGACAGGGACCTTCGATGGCTACACCTTC
CASSPRTGTFDGYTF
>.|TRBV2|TRBJ1-2|.
TGTGCCAGCAGTGAAAATCGGGTGGGCTATGGCTACACCTTC
CASSENRVGYGYTF
>.|TRBV9|TRBJ1-3|TRBD1
TGTGCCAGCAGCGATCGGACAGGGCAGGAAAACACCATATATTTT
CASSDRTGQENTIYF
>.|TRBV9|TRBJ1-1|TRBD1
TGTGCCAGCAGCTCGGGACAGGGGTTTTTTGAAGCTTTCTTT
CASSSGQGFFEAFF
>.|TRBV6-1|TRBJ2-3|TRBD2
TGTGCCAGCACCTCCGGGACTAGTCCGTCAGATACGCAGTATTTT
CASTSGTSPSDTQYF
>.|TRBV12-5|TRBJ1-3|TRBD1
TGTGCTAGTGGAACAGGGGGTGGCTCTGGAAACACCATATATTTT
CASGTGGGSGNTIYF
>.|TRBV6-5|TRBJ2-1|TRBD2
TGTGCCAGCCGGACTAGCGGGGGAAATGAGCAGTTCTTC
CASRTSGGNEQFF
>.|TRBV5-1|TRBJ2-2|.
TGCGCCAGCAGCTTGGAACCTAGCCTGAACACCGGGGAGCTGTTTTTT
CASSLEPSLNTGELFF
>.|TRBV5-1|TRBJ2-1|.
TGCGCCAGCAGCTTGATGAGCGGGTCATACTACAATGAGCAGTTCTTC
CASSLMSGSYYNEQFF
>.|TRBV6-6|TRBJ2-4|TRBD1
TGTGCCAGCAGGCGGGGACAGGGTTCGAACATTCAGTACTTC
CASRRGQGSNIQYF
>.|TRBV18|TRBJ1-2|.
TGTGCCAGCTCACCCGGCGGAGCTAACTATGGCTACACCTTC
CASSPGGANYGYTF
>.|TRBV6-5|TRBJ1-5|.
TGTGCCAGCAGTCCCCCCGGGGCAGGGGAGCCCCAGCATTTT
CASSPPGAGEPQHF
>once|TRBV6-5|TRBJ1-1|.
TGTGCCAGCAGTTATAACAGGAACACTGAAGCTTTCTTT
CASSYNRNTEAFF
>.|TRBV7-2|TRBJ1-4|.
TGTGCCAGCAGCTTAGCTAGGGGCGATGAAAAACTGTTTTTT
CASSLARGDEKLFF
>.|TRBV5-4|TRBJ2-7|.
TGTGCCAGCACCCTATACGAGCAGTACTTC
CASTLYEQYF
>.|TRBV19|TRBJ2-3|.
TGTGCCAGTAGTCGGGACACCTCATGGGATACGCAGTATTTT
CASSRDTSWDTQYF
>.|TRBV10-2|TRBJ1-6|TRBD1
TGCGCCAGCAGTGGCCAGGGGGCGTCTTCACCCCTCCACTTT
CASSGQGASSPLHF